The 4 T cell receptor beta chains reported below all come from one sample, sequenced in a study of Ad26.COV2.S vaccination and SARS-CoV-2 variants. As for treatment: about 20 received Ad26.COV2.S at low or high dose, single or two shots; roughly five received placebo; per-sample allocation not given. At day 63 after the first vaccine or placebo injection, samples were drawn. Assay used: immunoSEQ multiplex PCR; TCRdb lists only in-frame clones, some missing. This table holds around 450,000 clones, roughly nine tenths found once. Sequences were derived from peripheral blood, sampled in a trial of Ad26.COV2.S vaccine versus placebo. The origin of the receptors is a person between 18 and 65 years old who received the Ad26.COV2.S COVID-19 vaccine or a placebo.

This chain links TRBV7-2 with TRBJ1-2, with TRBD1 as a possible D gene (5 bases). CDR1 and CDR2 from the germline V gene are SGHTA and FQGNSA. CDR3 length: 15 residues. V was pared by 5 bases and J by 0 bases, with 13 bases between. In nucleotides, the CDR3 is TGTGCCAGCAGCCAGCGGGACGGAACTAACTATGGCTACACCTTC. As protein: CASSQRDGTNYGYTF.

The J gene is TRBJ2-7, the V gene TRBV15; D not certain. This CDR3 contains 16 residues. Germline CDR1 reads LNHNV; CDR2 reads YYDKDF (reference sequence). Trimming left V 0 bases short and J 5 bases short, with 17 bases between. The CDR3 DNA is TGTGCCACCAGCAGAGACCCCGACCCCTCCCTAGACGAGCAGTACGTC. This codes for CATSRDPDPSLDEQYV.

The chain has TRBV3-1 (or the pseudogene TRBV3-2) and TRBJ1-4; 7 bases fit TRBD1. This CDR3 has 15 residues. Germline values: CDR1 LGHDT, CDR2 YNNKEL (reference sequence). Trimming removed 2 bases from V and 4 bases from J; junction bases left unmatched: 4. The CDR3 region has the DNA TGTGCCAGCAGCCAAATCGGGACAGATAATGAAAAACTGTTTTTT. It translates to CASSQIGTDNEKLFF.

The V call is TRBV7-2, the J call TRBJ2-2, with D perhaps TRBD1 or TRBD2 (5 bases each). This CDR3 comprises 14 residues. V was pared by 3 bases and J by 6 bases, with 11 bases between. CDR1 is SGHTA, CDR2 FQGNSA, per germline. CDR3 DNA: TGTGCCAGCAGCTTGATGGGGGAGTCCGGGGAGCTGTTTTTT. Its protein is CASSLMGESGELFF. The entire variable domain, with the rest obtained from reference TRBV7-2 and TRBJ2-2, is as follows: GAGVSQSPSNKVTEKGKDVELRCDPISGHTALYWYRQSLGQGLEFLIYFQGNSAPDKSGLPSDRFSAERTGGSVSTLTIQRTQQEDSAVYLCASSLMGESGELFFGEGSRLTVL.